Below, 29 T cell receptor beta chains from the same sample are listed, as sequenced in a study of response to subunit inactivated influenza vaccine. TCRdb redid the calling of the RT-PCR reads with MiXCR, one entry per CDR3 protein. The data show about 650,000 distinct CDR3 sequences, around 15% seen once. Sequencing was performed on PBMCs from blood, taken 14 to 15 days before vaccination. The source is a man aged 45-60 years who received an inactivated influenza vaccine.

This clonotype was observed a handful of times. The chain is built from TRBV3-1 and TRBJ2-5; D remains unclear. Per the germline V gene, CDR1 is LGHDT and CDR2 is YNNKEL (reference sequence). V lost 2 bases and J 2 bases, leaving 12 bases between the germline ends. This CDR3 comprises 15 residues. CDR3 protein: CASSQPFGTQETQYF. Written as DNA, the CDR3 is TGTGCCAGCAGCCAACCATTCGGAACGCAAGAGACCCAGTACTTC.

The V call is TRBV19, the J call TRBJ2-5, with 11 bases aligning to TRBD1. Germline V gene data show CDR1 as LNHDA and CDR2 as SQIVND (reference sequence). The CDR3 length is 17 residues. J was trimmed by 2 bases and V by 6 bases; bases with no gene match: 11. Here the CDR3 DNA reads TGTGCCAGTAGCTCCCCGTGGGGACAGGGGGATCAAGAGACCCAGTACTTC. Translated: CASSSPWGQGDQETQYF.

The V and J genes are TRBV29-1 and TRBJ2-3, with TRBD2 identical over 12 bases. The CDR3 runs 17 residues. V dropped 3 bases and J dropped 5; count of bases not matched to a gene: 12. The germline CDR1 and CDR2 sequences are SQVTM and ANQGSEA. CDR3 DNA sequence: TGCAGCGTTGATTCTGGGGGACTAGCGGGCCTAGGAGATACGCAGTATTTT. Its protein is CSVDSGGLAGLGDTQYF.

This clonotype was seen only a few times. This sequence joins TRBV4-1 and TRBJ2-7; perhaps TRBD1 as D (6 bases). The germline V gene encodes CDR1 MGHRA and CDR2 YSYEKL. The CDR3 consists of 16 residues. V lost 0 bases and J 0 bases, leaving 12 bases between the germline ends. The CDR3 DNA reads TGCGCCAGCAGCCAAGAGAGGGACATTAGCTCCTACGAGCAGTACTTC. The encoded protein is CASSQERDISSYEQYF.

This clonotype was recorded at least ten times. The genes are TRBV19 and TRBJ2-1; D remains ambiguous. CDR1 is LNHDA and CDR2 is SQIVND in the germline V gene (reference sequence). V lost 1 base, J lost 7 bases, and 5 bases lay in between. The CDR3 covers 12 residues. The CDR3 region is CASSIGVNEQFF. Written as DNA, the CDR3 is TGTGCCAGTAGTATAGGGGTGAATGAGCAGTTCTTC.

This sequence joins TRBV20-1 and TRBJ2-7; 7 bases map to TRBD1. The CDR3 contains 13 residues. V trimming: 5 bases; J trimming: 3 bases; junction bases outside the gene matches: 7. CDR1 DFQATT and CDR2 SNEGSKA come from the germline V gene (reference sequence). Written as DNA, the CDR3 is TGCAGTGCTTCTCCGGGACAGAACTACGAGCAGTACTTC. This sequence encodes CSASPGQNYEQYF.

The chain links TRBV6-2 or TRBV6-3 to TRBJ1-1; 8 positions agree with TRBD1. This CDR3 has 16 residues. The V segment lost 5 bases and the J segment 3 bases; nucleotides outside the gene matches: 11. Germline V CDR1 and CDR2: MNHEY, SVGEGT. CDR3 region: CASSPPDRGAHTEAFF. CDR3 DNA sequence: TGTGCCAGCAGTCCCCCCGACAGGGGCGCCCACACTGAAGCTTTCTTT.

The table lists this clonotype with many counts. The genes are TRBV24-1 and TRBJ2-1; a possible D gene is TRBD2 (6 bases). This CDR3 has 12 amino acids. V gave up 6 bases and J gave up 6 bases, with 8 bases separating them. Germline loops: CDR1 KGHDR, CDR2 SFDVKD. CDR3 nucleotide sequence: TGTGCCACCAGTCAACTAGCCAATGAGCAGTTCTTC. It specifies CATSQLANEQFF.

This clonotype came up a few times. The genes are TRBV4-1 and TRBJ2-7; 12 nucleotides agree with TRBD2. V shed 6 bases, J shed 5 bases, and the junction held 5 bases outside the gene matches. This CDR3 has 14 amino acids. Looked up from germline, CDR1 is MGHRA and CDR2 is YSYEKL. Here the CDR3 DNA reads TGCGCCAGCAGTAGACTAGCGGGGGACCACGAGCAGTACTTC. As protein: CASSRLAGDHEQYF.

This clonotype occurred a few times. The DNA for the CDR3 is TGTGCCAGCAGTTTTTCACTCTACGAGCAGTACTTC. Translating it yields CASSFSLYEQYF. The chain carries TRBV6-2 or TRBV6-3 and TRBJ2-7; D gene uncertain. Trimming pared 4 bases from V and 3 bases from J, leaving 7 bases between. The germline V gene has CDR1 MNHEY and CDR2 SVGEGT. The CDR3 totals 12 residues.

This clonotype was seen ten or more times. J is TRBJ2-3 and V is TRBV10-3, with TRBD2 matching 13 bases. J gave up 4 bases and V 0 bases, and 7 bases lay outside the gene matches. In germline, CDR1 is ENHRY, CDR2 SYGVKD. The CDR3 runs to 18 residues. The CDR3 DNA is TGTGCCATCAGTGAGTCCCGGACTAGCGGGAGTTTCGCAGATACGCAGTATTTT. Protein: CAISESRTSGSFADTQYF.

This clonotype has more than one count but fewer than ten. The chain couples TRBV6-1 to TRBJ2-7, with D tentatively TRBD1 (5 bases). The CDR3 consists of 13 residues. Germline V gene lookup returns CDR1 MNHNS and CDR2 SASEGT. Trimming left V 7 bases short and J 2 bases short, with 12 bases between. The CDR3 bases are TGTGCCAGCACTAGGGGATGGGCCTACGAGCAGTACTTC. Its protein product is CASTRGWAYEQYF.

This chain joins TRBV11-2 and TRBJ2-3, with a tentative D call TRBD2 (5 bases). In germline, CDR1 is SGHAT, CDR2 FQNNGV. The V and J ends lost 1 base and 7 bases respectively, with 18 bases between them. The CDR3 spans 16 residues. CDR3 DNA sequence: TGTGCCAGCAGCTTAGGGTTGGGGAGCCCAATTCATACGCAGTATTTT. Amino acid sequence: CASSLGLGSPIHTQYF. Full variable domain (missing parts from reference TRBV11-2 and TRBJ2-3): EAGVAQSPRYKIIEKRQSVAFWCNPISGHATLYWYQQILGQGPKLLIQFQNNGVVDDSQLPKDRFSAERLKGVDSTLKIQPAKLEDSAVYLCASSLGLGSPIHTQYFGPGTRLTVL.

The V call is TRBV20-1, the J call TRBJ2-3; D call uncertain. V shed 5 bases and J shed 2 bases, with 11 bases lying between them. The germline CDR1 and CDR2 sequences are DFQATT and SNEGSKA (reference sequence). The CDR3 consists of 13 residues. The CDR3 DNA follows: TGCAGTGCTCCACTGGACCTCACAGATACGCAGTATTTT. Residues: CSAPLDLTDTQYF.

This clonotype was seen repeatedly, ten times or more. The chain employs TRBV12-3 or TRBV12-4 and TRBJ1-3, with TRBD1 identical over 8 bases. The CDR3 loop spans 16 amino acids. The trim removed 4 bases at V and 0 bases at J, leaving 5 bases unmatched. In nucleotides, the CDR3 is TGTGCCAGCAGTTACCTCGGACAGGGCTCTGGAAACACCATATATTTT. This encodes CASSYLGQGSGNTIYF.

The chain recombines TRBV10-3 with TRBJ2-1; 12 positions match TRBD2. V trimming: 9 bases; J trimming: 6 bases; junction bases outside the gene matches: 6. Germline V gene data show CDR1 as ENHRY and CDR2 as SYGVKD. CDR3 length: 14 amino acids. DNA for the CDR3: TGTGCCATTGGGGCTAGCGGGGGGGCCAATGAGCAGTTCTTC. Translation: CAIGASGGANEQFF.

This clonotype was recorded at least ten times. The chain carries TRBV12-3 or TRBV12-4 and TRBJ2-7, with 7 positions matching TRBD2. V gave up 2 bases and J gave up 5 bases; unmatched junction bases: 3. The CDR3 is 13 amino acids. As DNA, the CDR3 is TGTGCCAGCAGTTTAAAGGGAGGGAACGAGCAGTACTTC. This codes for CASSLKGGNEQYF.

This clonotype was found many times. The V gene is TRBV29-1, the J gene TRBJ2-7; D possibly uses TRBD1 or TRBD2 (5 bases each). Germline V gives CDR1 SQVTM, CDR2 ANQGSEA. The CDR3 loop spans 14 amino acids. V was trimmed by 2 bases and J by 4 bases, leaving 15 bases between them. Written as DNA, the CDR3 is TGCAGCGTTGAAAGAGCCGGGACCGATTACGAGCAGTACTTC. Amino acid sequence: CSVERAGTDYEQYF.

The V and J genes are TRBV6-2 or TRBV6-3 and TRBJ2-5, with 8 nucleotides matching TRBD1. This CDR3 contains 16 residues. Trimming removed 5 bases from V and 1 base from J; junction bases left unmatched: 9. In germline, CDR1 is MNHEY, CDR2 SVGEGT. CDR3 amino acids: CASSVKIDRGQETQYF. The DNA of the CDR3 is TGTGCCAGCAGTGTGAAAATCGACAGGGGCCAAGAGACCCAGTACTTC.

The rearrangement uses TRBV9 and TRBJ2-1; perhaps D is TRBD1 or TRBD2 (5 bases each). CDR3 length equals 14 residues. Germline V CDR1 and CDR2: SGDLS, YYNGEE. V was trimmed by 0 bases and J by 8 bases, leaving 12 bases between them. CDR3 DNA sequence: TGTGCCAGCAGCGTAGTGGGGACCACAGATGAGCAGTTCTTC. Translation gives CASSVVGTTDEQFF.

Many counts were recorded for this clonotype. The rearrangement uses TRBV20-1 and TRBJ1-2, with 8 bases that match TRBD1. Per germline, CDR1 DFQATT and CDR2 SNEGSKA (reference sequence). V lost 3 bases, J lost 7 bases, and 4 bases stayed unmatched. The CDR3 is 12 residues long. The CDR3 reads CSASQGASGYTF. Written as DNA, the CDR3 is TGCAGTGCTAGTCAGGGGGCAAGTGGCTACACCTTC.

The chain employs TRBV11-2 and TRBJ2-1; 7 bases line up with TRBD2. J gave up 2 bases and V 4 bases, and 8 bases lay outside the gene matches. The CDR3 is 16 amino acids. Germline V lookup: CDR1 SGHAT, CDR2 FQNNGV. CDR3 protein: CASSSRLARPYNEQFF. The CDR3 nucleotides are TGTGCCAGCAGCTCGAGACTAGCTCGACCCTACAATGAGCAGTTCTTC.

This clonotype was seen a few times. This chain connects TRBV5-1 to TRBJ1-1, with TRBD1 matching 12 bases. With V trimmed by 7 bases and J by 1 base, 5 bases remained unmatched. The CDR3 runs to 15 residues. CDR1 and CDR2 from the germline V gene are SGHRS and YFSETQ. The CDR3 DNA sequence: TGCGCCAGCCGGGACAGGGGGCGCGGGAACACTGAAGCTTTCTTT. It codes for CASRDRGRGNTEAFF. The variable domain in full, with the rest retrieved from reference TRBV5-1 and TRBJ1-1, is KAGVTQTPRYLIKTRGQQVTLSCSPISGHRSVSWYQQTPGQGLQFLFEYFSETQRNKGNFPGRFSGRQFSNSRSEMNVSTLELGDSALYLCASRDRGRGNTEAFFGQGTRLTVV.

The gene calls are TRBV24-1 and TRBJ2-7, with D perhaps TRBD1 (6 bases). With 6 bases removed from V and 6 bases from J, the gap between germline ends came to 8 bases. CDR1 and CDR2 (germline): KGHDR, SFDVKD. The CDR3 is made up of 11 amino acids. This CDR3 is CATSSDSEQYF. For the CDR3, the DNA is TGTGCCACCAGTTCGGACAGCGAGCAGTACTTC.

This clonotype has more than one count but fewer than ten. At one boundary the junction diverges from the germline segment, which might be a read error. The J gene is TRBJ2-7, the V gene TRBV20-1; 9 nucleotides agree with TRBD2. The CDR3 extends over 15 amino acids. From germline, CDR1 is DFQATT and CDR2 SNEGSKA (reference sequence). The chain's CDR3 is CCARDSGSPIYEQYF. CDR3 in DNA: TGCTGTGCTAGAGATAGCGGGAGCCCGATCTACGAGCAGTACTTC.

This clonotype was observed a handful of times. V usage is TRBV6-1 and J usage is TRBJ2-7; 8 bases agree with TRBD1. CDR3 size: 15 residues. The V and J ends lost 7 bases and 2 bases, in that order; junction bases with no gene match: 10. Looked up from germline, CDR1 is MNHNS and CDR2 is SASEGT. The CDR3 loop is CASKNQGAVAYEQYF. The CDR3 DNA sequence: TGTGCCAGCAAGAACCAGGGGGCCGTGGCCTACGAGCAGTACTTC.

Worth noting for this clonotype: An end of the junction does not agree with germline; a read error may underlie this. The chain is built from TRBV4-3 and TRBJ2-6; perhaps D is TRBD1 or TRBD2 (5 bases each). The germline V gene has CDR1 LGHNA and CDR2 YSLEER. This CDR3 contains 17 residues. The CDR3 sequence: CVSSQDQEGTGANVLTF. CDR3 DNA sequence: TGCGTCAGCAGCCAGGACCAAGAGGGGACTGGGGCCAACGTCCTGACTTTC.

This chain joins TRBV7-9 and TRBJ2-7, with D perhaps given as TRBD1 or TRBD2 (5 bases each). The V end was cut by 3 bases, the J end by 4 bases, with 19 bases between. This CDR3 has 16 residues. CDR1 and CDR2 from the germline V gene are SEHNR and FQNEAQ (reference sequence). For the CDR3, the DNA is TGTGCCAGCAGCTTTAGGGCCGAGGGGAATAAATACGAGCAGTACTTC. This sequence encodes CASSFRAEGNKYEQYF.

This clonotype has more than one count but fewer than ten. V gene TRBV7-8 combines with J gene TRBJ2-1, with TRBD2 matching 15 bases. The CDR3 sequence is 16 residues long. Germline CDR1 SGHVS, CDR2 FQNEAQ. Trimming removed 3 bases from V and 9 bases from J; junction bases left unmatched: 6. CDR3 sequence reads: CASSFGTSGGLGEQFF. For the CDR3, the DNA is TGTGCCAGCAGCTTTGGGACTAGCGGGGGGCTCGGTGAGCAGTTCTTC.